Given below is one TCR beta chain in context. The source of the sample is a study of control samples from healthy donors and cancer patients. Trimming took off 0 bases at V and 5 bases at J, with 13 bases between the two ends. Germline V gives CDR1 LGHDT, CDR2 YNNKEL (reference sequence). CDR3 length: 15 residues. Using immunoSEQ multiplex PCR, the repertoire was profiled, and TCRdb retains in-frame clones only, with some absent. The data show 95,000 to 120,000 clones, around four fifths seen once. The sequenced sample was blood. The chain has TRBV3-1 (or the pseudogene TRBV3-2) and TRBJ2-5; D is perhaps TRBD1 or TRBD2 (5 bases each). This TCR was sampled from a man between 18 and 35 years old in good health. The CDR3 DNA reads as TGTGCCAGCAGCCAAGATCCGGGGCCCAGGGAGACCCAGTACTTC. This encodes CASSQDPGPRETQYF.